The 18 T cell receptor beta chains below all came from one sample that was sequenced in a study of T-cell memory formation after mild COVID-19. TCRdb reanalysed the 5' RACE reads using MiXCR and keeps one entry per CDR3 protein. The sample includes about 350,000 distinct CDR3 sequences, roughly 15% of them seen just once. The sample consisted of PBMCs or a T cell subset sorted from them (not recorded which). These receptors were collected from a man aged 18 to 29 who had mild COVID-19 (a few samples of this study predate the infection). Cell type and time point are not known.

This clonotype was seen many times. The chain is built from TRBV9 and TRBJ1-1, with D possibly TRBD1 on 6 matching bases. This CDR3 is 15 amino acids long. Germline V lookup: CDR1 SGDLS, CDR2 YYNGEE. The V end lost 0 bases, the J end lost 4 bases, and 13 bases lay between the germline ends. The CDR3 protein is CASSVGSPGATEAFF. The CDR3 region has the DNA TGTGCCAGCAGCGTAGGCTCGCCGGGGGCCACTGAAGCTTTCTTT.

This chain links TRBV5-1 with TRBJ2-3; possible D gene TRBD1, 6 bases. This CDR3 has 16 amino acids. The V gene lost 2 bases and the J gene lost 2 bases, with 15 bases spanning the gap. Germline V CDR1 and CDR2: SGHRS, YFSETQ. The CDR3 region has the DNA TGCGCCAGCAGCTTAGGGGGATCCAGAAACACAGATACGCAGTATTTT. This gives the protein CASSLGGSRNTDTQYF.

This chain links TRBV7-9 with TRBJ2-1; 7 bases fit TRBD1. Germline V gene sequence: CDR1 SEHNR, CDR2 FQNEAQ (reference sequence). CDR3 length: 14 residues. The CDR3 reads CATARGLAYNEQFF. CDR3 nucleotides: TGTGCTACGGCTAGGGGGCTAGCCTACAATGAGCAGTTCTTC. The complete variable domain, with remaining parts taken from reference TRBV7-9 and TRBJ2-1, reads DTGVSQNPRHKITKRGQNVTFRCDPISEHNRLYWYRQTLGQGPEFLTYFQNEAQLEKSRLLSDRFSAERPKGSFSTLEIQRTEQGDSAMYLCATARGLAYNEQFFGPGTRLTVL.

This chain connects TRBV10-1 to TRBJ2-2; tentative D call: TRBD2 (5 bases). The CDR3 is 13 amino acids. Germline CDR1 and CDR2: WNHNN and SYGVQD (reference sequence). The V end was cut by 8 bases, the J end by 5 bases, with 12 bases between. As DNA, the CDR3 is TGCGCCAGCTCGAGGGAATTAACCGGGGAGCTGTTTTTT. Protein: CASSRELTGELFF.

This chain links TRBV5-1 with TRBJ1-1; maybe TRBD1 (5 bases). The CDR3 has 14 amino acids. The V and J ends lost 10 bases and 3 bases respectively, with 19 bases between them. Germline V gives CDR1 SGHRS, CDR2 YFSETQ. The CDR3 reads CASHFDSSYTEAFF. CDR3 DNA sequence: TGCGCCTCCCACTTTGACAGTTCTTACACTGAAGCTTTCTTT.

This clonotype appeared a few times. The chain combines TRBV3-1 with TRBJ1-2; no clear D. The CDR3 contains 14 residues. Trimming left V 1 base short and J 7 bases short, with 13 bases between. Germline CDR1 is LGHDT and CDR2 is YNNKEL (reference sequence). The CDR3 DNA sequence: TGTGCCAGCAGCCAAGGCTACCGGGCTGCTGGCTACACCTTC. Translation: CASSQGYRAAGYTF.

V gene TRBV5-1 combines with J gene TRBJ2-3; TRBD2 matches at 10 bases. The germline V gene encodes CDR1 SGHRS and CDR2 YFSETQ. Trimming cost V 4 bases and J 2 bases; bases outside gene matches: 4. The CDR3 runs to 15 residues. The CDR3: CASSLTSGPTDTQYF. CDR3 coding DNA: TGCGCCAGCAGCCTGACTAGCGGGCCCACAGATACGCAGTATTTT.

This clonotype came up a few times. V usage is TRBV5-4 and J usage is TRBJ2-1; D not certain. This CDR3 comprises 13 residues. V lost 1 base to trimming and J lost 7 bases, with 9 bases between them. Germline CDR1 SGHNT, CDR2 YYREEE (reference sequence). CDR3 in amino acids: CASSLILGNEQFF. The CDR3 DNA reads TGTGCCAGCAGCTTGATTCTCGGGAATGAGCAGTTCTTC.

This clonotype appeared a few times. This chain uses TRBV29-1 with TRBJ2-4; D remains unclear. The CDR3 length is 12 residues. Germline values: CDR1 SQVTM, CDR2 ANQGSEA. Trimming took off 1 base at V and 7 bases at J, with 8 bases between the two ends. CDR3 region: CSVEGDGNIQYF. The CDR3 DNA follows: TGCAGCGTTGAAGGGGATGGGAACATTCAGTACTTC.

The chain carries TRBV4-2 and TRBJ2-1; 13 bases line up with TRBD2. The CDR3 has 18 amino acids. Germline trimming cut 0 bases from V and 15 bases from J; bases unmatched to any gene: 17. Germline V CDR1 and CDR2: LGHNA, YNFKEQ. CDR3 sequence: CASSQDNLGLAGAAKGFF. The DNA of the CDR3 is TGTGCCAGCAGCCAAGATAATCTCGGACTAGCGGGGGCTGCGAAAGGGTTCTTC.

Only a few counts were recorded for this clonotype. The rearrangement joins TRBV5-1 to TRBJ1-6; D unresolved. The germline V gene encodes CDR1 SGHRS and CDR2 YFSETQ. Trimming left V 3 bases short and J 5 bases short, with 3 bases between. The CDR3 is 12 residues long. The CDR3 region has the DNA TGCGCCAGCAGCTCAGATAATTCACCCCTCCACTTT. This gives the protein CASSSDNSPLHF.

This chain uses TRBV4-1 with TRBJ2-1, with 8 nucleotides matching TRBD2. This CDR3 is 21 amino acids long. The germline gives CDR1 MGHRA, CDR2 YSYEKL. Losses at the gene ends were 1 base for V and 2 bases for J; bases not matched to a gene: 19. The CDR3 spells CASSQVPQLTSGGLTYNEQFF. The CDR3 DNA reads TGCGCCAGCAGCCAAGTACCGCAACTTACCAGCGGGGGCCTCACCTACAATGAGCAGTTCTTC.

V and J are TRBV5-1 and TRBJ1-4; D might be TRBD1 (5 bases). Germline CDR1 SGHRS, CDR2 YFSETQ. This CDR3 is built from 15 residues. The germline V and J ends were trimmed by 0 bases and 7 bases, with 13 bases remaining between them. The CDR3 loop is CASSLGGRAGEKLFF. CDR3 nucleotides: TGCGCCAGCAGCTTGGGAGGCAGGGCAGGTGAAAAACTGTTTTTT.

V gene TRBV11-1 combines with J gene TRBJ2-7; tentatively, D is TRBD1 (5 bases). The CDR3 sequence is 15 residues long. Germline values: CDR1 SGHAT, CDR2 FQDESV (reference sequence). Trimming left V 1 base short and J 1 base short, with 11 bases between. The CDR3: CASSLVQGKSYEQYF. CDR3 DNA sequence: TGTGCCAGCAGCTTAGTCCAGGGAAAGTCCTACGAGCAGTACTTC.

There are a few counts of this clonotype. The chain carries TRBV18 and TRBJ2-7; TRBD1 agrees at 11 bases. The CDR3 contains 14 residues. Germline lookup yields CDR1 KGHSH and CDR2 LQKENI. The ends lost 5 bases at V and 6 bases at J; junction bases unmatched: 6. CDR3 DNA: TGTGCCAGCTCAACGCGGACAGGGGGCGCCGAGCAGTACTTC. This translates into CASSTRTGGAEQYF.

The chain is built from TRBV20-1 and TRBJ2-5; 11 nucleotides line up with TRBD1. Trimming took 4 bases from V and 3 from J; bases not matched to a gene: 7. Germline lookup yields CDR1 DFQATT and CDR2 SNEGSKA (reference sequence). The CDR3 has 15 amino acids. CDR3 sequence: CSATRTGGREETQYF. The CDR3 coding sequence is TGCAGTGCTACCAGGACAGGGGGCAGGGAAGAGACCCAGTACTTC.

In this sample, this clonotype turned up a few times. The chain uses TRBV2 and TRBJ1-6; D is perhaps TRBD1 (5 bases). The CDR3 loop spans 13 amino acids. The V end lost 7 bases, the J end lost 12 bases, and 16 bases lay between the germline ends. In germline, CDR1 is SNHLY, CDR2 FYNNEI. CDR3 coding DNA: TGTGCCAGCAATCCTCAGGGAGAAGAACCCCTCCACTTT. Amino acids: CASNPQGEEPLHF.

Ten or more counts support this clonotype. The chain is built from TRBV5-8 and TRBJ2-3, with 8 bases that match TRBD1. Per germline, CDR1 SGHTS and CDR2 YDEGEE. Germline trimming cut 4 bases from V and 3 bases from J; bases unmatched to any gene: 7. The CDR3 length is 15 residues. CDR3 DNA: TGTGCCAGCAGCCACGGACAGGGAGGAACAGATACGCAGTATTTT. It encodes CASSHGQGGTDTQYF.